The rows below give T cell receptor beta chains drawn from one sample of a study of T cell responses to AZD1222 COVID-19 vaccine. TCRdb keeps only in-frame clones here, not all; method: immunoSEQ multiplex PCR. The sample records 150,000 to 200,000 clones, just over 90% being singletons. Material: peripheral blood, obtained 28 days after the second dose of the MenACWY control vaccine. The origin of the receptors is an adult who received the MenACWY meningococcal vaccine as a control. Both conserved end residues are part of each CDR3. A D gene is named only where the DNA matches it firmly. Expanded clones are given a class, and other clones once, few, many or no size at all.

V gene: TRBV12-5
clone size: -
D gene: -
J gene: TRBJ1-2
CDR3 protein: CASGLVQGGPNYGYTF
CDR3 DNA: TGTGCTAGTGGTTTGGTTCAGGGCGGACCTAACTATGGCTACACCTTC

V gene: TRBV11-1
clone size: -
D gene: TRBD2
J gene: TRBJ2-1
CDR3 protein: CASSLEWRGGGNEQFF
CDR3 DNA: TGTGCCAGCAGCTTAGAATGGCGCGGGGGAGGTAATGAGCAGTTCTTC

V gene: TRBV18
clone size: -
D gene: -
J gene: TRBJ1-5
CDR3 protein: CASSPGQAGGSNQPQHF
CDR3 DNA: TGTGCCAGCTCACCGGGCCAGGCTGGGGGTAGCAATCAGCCCCAGCATTTT

V gene: TRBV25-1
clone size: -
D gene: TRBD2
J gene: TRBJ2-1
CDR3 protein: CASSEWGRGFF
CDR3 DNA: TGTGCCAGCAGTGAATGGGGGAGGGGGTTCTTC

V gene: TRBV7-2
clone size: once
D gene: TRBD2
J gene: TRBJ2-7
CDR3 protein: CASTPFSGTLNYEQYF
CDR3 DNA: TGTGCCAGCACCCCATTTAGCGGGACCTTAAACTACGAGCAGTACTTC

V gene: TRBV27
clone size: once
D gene: -
J gene: TRBJ1-4
CDR3 protein: CASSPHGGGELFF
CDR3 DNA: TGTGCCAGCAGCCCCCACGGTGGGGGGGAACTGTTTTTT

V gene: TRBV23-1
clone size: -
D gene: -
J gene: TRBJ2-2
CDR3 protein: CASSQMTTGRPLANTGELFF
CDR3 DNA: TGCGCCAGCAGTCAAATGACGACAGGTCGCCCCCTCGCGAACACCGGGGAGCTGTTTTTT

V gene: TRBV19
clone size: -
D gene: -
J gene: TRBJ1-5
CDR3 protein: CASSVAGLLNQPQHF
CDR3 DNA: TGTGCCAGTAGTGTGGCAGGACTGCTCAATCAGCCCCAGCATTTT

V gene: TRBV5-6
clone size: -
D gene: -
J gene: TRBJ1-4
CDR3 protein: CASSLRGSANEKLFF
CDR3 DNA: TGTGCCAGCAGCTTGAGAGGGTCAGCTAATGAAAAACTGTTTTTT

V gene: TRBV10-3
clone size: -
D gene: TRBD1
J gene: TRBJ2-2
CDR3 protein: CAISPSGTGNTGELFF
CDR3 DNA: TGTGCCATCAGTCCTTCCGGGACAGGGAACACCGGGGAGCTGTTTTTT

V gene: TRBV7-9
clone size: -
D gene: -
J gene: TRBJ1-2
CDR3 protein: CASSTRDPYGYTF
CDR3 DNA: TGTGCCAGCAGCACCCGGGACCCCTATGGCTACACCTTC

V gene: TRBV6-5
clone size: -
D gene: -
J gene: TRBJ2-5
CDR3 protein: CASSPQTPRTQYF
CDR3 DNA: TGTGCCAGCAGCCCCCAGACCCCTCGGACCCAGTACTTC

V gene: TRBV7-3
clone size: -
D gene: -
J gene: TRBJ2-2
CDR3 protein: CASSPLSVSGELFF
CDR3 DNA: TGTGCCAGCAGCCCCCTCAGCGTCTCCGGGGAGCTGTTTTTT

V gene: TRBV20-1
clone size: once
D gene: -
J gene: TRBJ1-1
CDR3 protein: CSASAKGTEAFF
CDR3 DNA: TGCAGTGCTAGTGCGAAAGGGACTGAAGCTTTCTTT

V gene: TRBV7-3
clone size: -
D gene: -
J gene: TRBJ2-4
CDR3 protein: CASSLTGGKNIQYF
CDR3 DNA: TGTGCCAGCAGCTTAACCGGGGGTAAAAACATTCAGTACTTC